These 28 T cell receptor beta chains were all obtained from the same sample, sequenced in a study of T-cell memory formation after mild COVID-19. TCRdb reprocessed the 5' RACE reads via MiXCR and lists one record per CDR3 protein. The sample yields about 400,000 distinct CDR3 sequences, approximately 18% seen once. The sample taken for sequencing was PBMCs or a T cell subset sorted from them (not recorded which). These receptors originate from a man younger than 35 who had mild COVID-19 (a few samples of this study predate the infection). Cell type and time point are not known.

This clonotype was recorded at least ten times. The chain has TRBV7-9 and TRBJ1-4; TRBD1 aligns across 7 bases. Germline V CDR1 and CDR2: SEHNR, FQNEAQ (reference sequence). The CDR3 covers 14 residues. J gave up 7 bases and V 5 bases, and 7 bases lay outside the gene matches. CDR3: CASSPTGLGEKLFF. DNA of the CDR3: TGTGCCAGCAGCCCGACAGGGTTGGGTGAAAAACTGTTTTTT.

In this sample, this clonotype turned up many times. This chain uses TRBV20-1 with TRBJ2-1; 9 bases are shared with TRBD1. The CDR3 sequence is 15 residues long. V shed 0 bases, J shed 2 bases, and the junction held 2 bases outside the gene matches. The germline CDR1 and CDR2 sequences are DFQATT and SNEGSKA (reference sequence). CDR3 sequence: CSARDRDRAYNEQFF. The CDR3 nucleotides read TGCAGTGCTAGAGACCGGGACAGGGCCTACAATGAGCAGTTCTTC.

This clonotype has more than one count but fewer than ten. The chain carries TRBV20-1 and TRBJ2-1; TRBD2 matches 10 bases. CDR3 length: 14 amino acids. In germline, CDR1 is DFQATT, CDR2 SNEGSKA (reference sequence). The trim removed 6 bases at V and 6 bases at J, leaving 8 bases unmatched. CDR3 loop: CSARQAGGRNEQFF. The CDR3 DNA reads TGCAGTGCGAGGCAAGCGGGGGGGCGCAATGAGCAGTTCTTC.

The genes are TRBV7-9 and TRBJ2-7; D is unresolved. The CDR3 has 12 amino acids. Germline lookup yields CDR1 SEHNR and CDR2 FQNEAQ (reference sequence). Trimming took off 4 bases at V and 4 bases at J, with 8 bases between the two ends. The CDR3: CASSSTEYEQYV. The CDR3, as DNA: TGTGCCAGCAGCTCGACCGAGTACGAGCAGTACGTC.

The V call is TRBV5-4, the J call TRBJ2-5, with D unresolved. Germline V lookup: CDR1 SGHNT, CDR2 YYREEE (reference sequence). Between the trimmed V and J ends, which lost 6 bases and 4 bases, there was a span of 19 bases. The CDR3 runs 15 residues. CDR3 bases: TGTGCCAGCACCGTCGGAACCCGGTCGGGAGAGACCCAGTACTTC. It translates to CASTVGTRSGETQYF.

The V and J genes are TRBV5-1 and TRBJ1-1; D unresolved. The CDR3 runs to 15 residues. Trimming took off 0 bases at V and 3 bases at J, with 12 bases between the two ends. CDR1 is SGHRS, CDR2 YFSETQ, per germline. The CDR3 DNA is TGCGCCAGCAGCTTGGTTGGTAGTTTTGACACTGAAGCTTTCTTT. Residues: CASSLVGSFDTEAFF.

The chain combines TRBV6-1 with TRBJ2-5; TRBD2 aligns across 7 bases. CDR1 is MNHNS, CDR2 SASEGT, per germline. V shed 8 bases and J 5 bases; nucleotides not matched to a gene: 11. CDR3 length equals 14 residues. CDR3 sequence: CASWPGGGPETQYF. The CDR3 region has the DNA TGTGCCAGCTGGCCGGGGGGAGGCCCCGAGACCCAGTACTTC.

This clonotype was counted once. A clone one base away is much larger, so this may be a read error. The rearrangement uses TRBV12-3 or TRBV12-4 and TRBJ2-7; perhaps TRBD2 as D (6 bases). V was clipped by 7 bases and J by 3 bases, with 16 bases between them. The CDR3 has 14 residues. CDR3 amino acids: CASMKPGTLYEQYF. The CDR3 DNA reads TGTGCCAGCATGAAGCCAGGGACTCTCTACGAGCAGTACTTC.

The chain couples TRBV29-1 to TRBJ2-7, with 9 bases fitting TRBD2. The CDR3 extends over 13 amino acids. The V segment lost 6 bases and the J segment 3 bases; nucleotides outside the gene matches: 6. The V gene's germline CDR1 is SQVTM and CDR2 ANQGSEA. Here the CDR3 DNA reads TGCAGCGTCGATAGCGGGGGCAACTACGAGCAGTACTTC. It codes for CSVDSGGNYEQYF.

CDR3 loop: CASSPPVVGDTQYF. The CDR3 bases are TGTGCCAGCAGCCCCCCCGTTGTTGGGGATACGCAGTATTTT. This chain uses TRBV7-8 with TRBJ2-3; unclear D gene. V was clipped by 5 bases and J by 6 bases, with 15 bases between them. Germline V gene lookup returns CDR1 SGHVS and CDR2 FQNEAQ. CDR3 length equals 14 residues.

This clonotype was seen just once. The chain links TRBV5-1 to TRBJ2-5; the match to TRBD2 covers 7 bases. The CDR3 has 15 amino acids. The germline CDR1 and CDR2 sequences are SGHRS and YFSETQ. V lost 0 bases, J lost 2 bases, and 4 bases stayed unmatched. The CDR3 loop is CASSLGGSGQETQYF. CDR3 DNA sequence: TGCGCCAGCAGCTTGGGTGGTAGCGGGCAAGAGACCCAGTACTTC.

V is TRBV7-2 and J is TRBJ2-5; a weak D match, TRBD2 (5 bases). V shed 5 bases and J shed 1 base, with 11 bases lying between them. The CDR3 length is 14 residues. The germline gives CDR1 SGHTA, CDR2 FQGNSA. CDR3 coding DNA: TGTGCCAGCAGCCCCAGCGGAAGCCAAGAGACCCAGTACTTC. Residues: CASSPSGSQETQYF.

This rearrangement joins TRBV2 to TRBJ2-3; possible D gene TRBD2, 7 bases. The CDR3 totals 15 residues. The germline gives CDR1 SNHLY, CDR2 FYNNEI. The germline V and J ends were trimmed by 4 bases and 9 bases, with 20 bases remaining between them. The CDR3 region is CASSVGGAVIETQYF. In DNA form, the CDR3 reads TGTGCCAGCAGTGTTGGGGGGGCGGTTATAGAGACGCAGTATTTT.

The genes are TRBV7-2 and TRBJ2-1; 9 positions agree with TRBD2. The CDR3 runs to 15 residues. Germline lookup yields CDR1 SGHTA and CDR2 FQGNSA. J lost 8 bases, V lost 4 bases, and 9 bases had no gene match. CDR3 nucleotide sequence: TGTGCCAGCAGCTATTCGTCTAGCGGGGCCGATGAGCAGTTCTTC. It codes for CASSYSSSGADEQFF.

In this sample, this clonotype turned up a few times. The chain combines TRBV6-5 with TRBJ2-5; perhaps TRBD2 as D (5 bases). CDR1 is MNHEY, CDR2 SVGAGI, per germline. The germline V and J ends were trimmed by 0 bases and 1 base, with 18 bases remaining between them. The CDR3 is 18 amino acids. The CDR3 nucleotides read TGTGCCAGCAGTTACTCGATGGGCGCGCCTCGGGGCCAAGAGACCCAGTACTTC. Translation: CASSYSMGAPRGQETQYF.

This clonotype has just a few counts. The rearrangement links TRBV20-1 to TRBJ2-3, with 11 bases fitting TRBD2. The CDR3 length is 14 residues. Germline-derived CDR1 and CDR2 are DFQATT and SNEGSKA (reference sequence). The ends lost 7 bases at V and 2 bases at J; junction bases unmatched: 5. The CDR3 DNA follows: TGCAGTGGGGTAGCGGGGGGGCCCACAGATACGCAGTATTTT. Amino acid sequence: CSGVAGGPTDTQYF.

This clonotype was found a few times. CDR3 loop: CASSPGTYSNQPQHF. The CDR3 DNA reads TGTGCCAGCAGTCCGGGGACTTATAGCAATCAGCCCCAGCATTTT. The chain has TRBV27 and TRBJ1-5, with a possible D match to TRBD1 (5 bases). The CDR3 sequence is 15 residues long. Germline V CDR1 and CDR2: MNHEY, SMNVEV (reference sequence). The germline V and J ends were trimmed by 5 bases and 0 bases, with 11 bases remaining between them.

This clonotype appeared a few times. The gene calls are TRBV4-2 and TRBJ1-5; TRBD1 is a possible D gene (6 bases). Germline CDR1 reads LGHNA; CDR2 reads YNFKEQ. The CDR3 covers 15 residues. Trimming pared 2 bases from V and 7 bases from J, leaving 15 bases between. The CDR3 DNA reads TGTGCCAGCAGCCAACTCCACAGGGCGAGGCAGCCCCAGCATTTT. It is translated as CASSQLHRARQPQHF.

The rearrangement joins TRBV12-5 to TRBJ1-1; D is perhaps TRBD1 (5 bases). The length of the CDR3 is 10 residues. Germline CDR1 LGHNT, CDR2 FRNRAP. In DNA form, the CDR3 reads TGTGTTATTAGGGACTTCCAAGCTTTCTTT. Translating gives CVIRDFQAFF.

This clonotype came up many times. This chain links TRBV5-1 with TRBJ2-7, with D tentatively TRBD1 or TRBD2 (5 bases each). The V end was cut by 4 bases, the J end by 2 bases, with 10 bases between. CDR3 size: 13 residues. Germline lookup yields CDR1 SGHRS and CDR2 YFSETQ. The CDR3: CASSVQEAYEQYV. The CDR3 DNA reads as TGCGCCAGCAGCGTACAGGAGGCCTACGAGCAGTACGTC.

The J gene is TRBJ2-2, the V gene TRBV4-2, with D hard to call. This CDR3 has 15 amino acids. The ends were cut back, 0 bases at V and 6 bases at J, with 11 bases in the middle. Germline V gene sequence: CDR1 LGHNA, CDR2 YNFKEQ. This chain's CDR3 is CASSQDVLAPGELFF. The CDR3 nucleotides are TGTGCCAGCAGCCAAGATGTACTCGCCCCCGGGGAGCTGTTTTTT.

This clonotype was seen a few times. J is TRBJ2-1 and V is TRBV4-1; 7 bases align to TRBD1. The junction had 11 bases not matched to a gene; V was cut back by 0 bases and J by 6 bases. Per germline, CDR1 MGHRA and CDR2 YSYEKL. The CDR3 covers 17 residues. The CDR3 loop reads CASSQDGHTGDLNEQFF. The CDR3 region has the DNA TGCGCCAGCAGCCAAGACGGGCACACAGGGGATCTCAATGAGCAGTTCTTC.

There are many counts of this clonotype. The CDR3 nucleotides are TGTGCCAGCAGTGACGAGGGGATTCAGCCCCAGCATTTT. Its protein product is CASSDEGIQPQHF. The rearrangement joins TRBV6-4 to TRBJ1-5; maybe TRBD1 (5 bases). Trimming pared 2 bases from V and 6 bases from J, leaving 8 bases between. The CDR3 contains 13 residues. The germline CDR1 and CDR2 sequences are MRHNA and SNTAGT.

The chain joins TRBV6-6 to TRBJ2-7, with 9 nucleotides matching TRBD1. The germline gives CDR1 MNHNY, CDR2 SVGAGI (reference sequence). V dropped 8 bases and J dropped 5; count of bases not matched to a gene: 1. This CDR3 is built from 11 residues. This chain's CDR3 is CASGQGNEQYV. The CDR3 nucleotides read TGTGCCAGCGGACAGGGGAACGAGCAGTACGTC.

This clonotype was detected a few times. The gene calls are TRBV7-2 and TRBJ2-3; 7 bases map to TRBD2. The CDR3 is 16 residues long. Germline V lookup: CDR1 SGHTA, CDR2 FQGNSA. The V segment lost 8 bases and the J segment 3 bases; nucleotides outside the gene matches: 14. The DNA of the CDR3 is TGTGCCAGCTCCGTGGGGGGGTCTGTCGGGACAGATACGCAGTATTTT. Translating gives CASSVGGSVGTDTQYF.

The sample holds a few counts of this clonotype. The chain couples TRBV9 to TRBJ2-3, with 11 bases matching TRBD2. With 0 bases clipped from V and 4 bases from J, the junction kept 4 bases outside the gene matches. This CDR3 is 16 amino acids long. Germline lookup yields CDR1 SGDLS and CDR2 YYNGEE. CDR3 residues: CASSVAPSGGSDTQYF. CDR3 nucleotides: TGTGCCAGCAGCGTAGCCCCTAGCGGGGGGTCAGATACGCAGTATTTT.

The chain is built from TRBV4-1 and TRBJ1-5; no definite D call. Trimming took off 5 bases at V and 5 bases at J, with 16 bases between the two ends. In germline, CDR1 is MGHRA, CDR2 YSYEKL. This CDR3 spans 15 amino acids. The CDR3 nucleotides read TGCGCCAGCAGCACCTCGGACGGGAGCGATCAGCCCCAGCATTTT. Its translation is CASSTSDGSDQPQHF.

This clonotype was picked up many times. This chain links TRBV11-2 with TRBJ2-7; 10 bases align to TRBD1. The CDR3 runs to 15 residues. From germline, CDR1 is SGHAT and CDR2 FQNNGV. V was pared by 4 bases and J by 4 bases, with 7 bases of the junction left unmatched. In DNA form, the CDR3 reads TGTGCCAGCAGCTCATCCGGGACAGGGGTGTACGAGCAGTACTTC. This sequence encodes CASSSSGTGVYEQYF.